One and the same sample provided the 27 T cell receptor beta chains below, sequenced in a study of neoadjuvant anti-PD-1 for oral cavity cancer. The repertoire was sequenced with immunoSEQ multiplex PCR; TCRdb's copy has only in-frame clones and lacks some. The table includes approximately 12,000 clones, less than 70% detected once. The material was tumor tissue, obtained before nivolumab (anti-PD-1) treatment. These receptor sequences come from a person aged 35-79 years with oral cavity squamous cell carcinoma.

The genes are TRBV20-1 and TRBJ2-2, with unresolved D. The CDR3 extends over 11 amino acids. In germline, CDR1 is DFQATT, CDR2 SNEGSKA (reference sequence). Trimming removed 6 bases from V and 2 bases from J, with 4 bases in between. The DNA of the CDR3 is TGCAGTGCCGCCAACACCGGGGAGCTGTTTTTT. Translation: CSAANTGELFF.

This clone was detected only once. The rearrangement uses TRBV5-1 and TRBJ2-7; D not certain. Looked up from germline, CDR1 is SGHRS and CDR2 is YFSETQ. The V and J ends lost 1 base and 3 bases respectively, with 11 bases between them. The CDR3 extends over 14 amino acids. The CDR3 DNA is TGCGCCAGCAGCTTGTTGACGGAAAACTACGAGCAGTACTTC. Translating it yields CASSLLTENYEQYF.

Turning to this clone: Other DNA sequences within the sample encode an identical CDR3. The chain employs TRBV6-6 and TRBJ2-7; no reliable D call. In germline, CDR1 is MNHNY, CDR2 SVGAGI (reference sequence). This CDR3 has 15 amino acids. V was pared by 7 bases and J by 0 bases, with 16 bases between. The CDR3 DNA sequence: TGTGCCAGCACCCGAAGCGATTCGGGCTCCTACGAGCAGTACTTC. Translating gives CASTRSDSGSYEQYF.

V and J are TRBV5-5 and TRBJ2-7; the match to TRBD2 covers 9 bases. This CDR3 contains 15 residues. V was clipped by 3 bases and J by 0 bases; unmatched bases: 4. Germline V lookup: CDR1 SGHKS, CDR2 YYEKEE (reference sequence). CDR3 bases: TGTGCCAGCAGCTCGGGACTAGCTCCCTCCTACGAGCAGTACTTC. It specifies CASSSGLAPSYEQYF. The whole variable domain, filled in from reference TRBV5-5 and TRBJ2-7, reads DAGVTQSPTHLIKTRGQQVTLRCSPISGHKSVSWYQQVLGQGPQFIFQYYEKEERGRGNFPDRFSARQFPNYSSELNVNALLLGDSALYLCASSSGLAPSYEQYFGPGTRLTVT.

The chain couples TRBV28 to TRBJ1-3; D is uncertain. The V end lost 3 bases, the J end lost 11 bases, and 11 bases lay between the germline ends. CDR3 size: 12 residues. Germline lookup yields CDR1 MDHEN and CDR2 SYDVKM. CDR3 sequence reads: CASSFATGAIYF. The CDR3, as DNA: TGTGCCAGCAGTTTCGCGACCGGGGCCATATATTTT.

The V call is TRBV14, the J call TRBJ2-1, with TRBD1 matching over 11 bases. Trimming removed 1 base from V and 3 bases from J; junction bases left unmatched: 2. The CDR3 is 16 amino acids. The germline gives CDR1 SGHDN, CDR2 FVKESK. CDR3 nucleotides: TGTGCCAGCAGCCAAGTTGGGACAGGGGGCTACAATGAGCAGTTCTTC. Its protein is CASSQVGTGGYNEQFF.

This clone came up a few times. The chain recombines TRBV18 with TRBJ2-1, with TRBD1 matching over 7 bases. Trimming removed 3 bases from V and 6 bases from J; junction bases left unmatched: 5. CDR1 KGHSH and CDR2 LQKENI come from the germline V gene. This CDR3 is 14 amino acids long. CDR3 protein: CASSPFGTANEQFF. DNA for the CDR3: TGTGCCAGCTCACCCTTTGGGACAGCCAATGAGCAGTTCTTC.

This clone turned up a few times. The CDR3 coding sequence is TGTGCCAGCAGTTCCCGGCCCGGAGCTGGAAACACCATATATTTT. Residues: CASSSRPGAGNTIYF. The chain combines TRBV7-2 with TRBJ1-3; D uncertain. Germline values: CDR1 SGHTA, CDR2 FQGNSA. Trimming took off 6 bases at V and 2 bases at J, with 14 bases between the two ends. This CDR3 contains 15 residues.

This clone was detected only a few times. The genes are TRBV9 and TRBJ2-1, with 11 bases lining up with TRBD2. V was pared by 2 bases and J by 7 bases, with 11 bases of the junction left unmatched. The CDR3 is 17 residues long. Looked up from germline, CDR1 is SGDLS and CDR2 is YYNGEE. The CDR3 region has the DNA TGTGCCAGCAGCGTGGTAGCGGGAGGGCCGTTGGAAAATGAGCAGTTCTTC. Amino acids: CASSVVAGGPLENEQFF.

The V call is TRBV18, the J call TRBJ2-3; D is unclear. CDR1 and CDR2 (germline): KGHSH, LQKENI. Trimming took 3 bases from V and 2 from J, leaving 6 bases between them. This CDR3 is 13 amino acids long. The CDR3 region has the DNA TGTGCCAGCTCACCCTTCTACACAGATACGCAGTATTTT. Translation: CASSPFYTDTQYF.

The rearrangement uses TRBV6-5 and TRBJ1-2; D remains unclear. V dropped 6 bases and J dropped 8 bases, with 13 bases sitting between them. The CDR3 totals 12 residues. CDR1 is MNHEY and CDR2 is SVGAGI in the germline V gene. The CDR3 sequence is CASRPQEDGYTF. CDR3 nucleotides: TGTGCCAGCAGACCCCAGGAAGACGGCTACACCTTC.

The genes are TRBV27 and TRBJ2-7; no definite D call. The CDR3 extends over 12 amino acids. Germline assignment: CDR1 MNHEY and CDR2 SMNVEV (reference sequence). The V end lost 2 bases, the J end lost 3 bases, and 5 bases lay between the germline ends. This chain's CDR3 is CASSLNGYEQYF. The CDR3 DNA follows: TGTGCCAGCAGTTTAAACGGCTACGAGCAGTACTTC.

The chain combines TRBV7-8 with TRBJ1-2; a possible D gene is TRBD1 (6 bases). CDR3 length: 15 amino acids. The V end lost 1 base, the J end lost 10 bases, and 19 bases lay between the germline ends. CDR1 and CDR2 (germline): SGHVS, FQNEAQ. The CDR3 nucleotides are TGTGCCAGCAGCTTAGGTCCTATGGGGGGCGCGGACTACACCTTC. Translated, it gives CASSLGPMGGADYTF.

The chain has TRBV28 and TRBJ2-1; 11 bases match TRBD2. V trimming: 6 bases; J trimming: 4 bases; junction bases outside the gene matches: 5. CDR3 length: 15 amino acids. Per germline, CDR1 MDHEN and CDR2 SYDVKM. This chain's CDR3 is CASSPLAGGYNEQFF. The CDR3 DNA is TGTGCCAGCAGCCCCCTAGCGGGAGGTTACAATGAGCAGTTCTTC.

Judged by abundance, this clone is large. The rearrangement links TRBV2 to TRBJ1-2, with TRBD1 matching 7 bases. CDR3 size: 14 residues. V shed 2 bases and J 8 bases; nucleotides not matched to a gene: 8. Germline V CDR1 and CDR2: SNHLY, FYNNEI. In nucleotides, the CDR3 is TGTGCCAGCAGTGAAACGAGGGGGCCCGACGGCTACACCTTC. It encodes CASSETRGPDGYTF.

Here the CDR3 reads CASSYGTPNTEAFF. In nucleotides, the CDR3 is TGTGCCAGCAGTTACGGGACACCGAACACTGAAGCTTTCTTT. The rearrangement links TRBV28 to TRBJ1-1; a weak D match, TRBD1 (6 bases). This CDR3 comprises 14 residues. With 4 bases removed from V and 1 base from J, the gap between germline ends came to 10 bases. Germline V gene data show CDR1 as MDHEN and CDR2 as SYDVKM.

The chain is built from TRBV27 and TRBJ1-5; 7 nucleotides line up with TRBD1. The CDR3 has 18 residues. Trimming removed 3 bases from V and 1 base from J; junction bases left unmatched: 12. Germline CDR1 is MNHEY and CDR2 is SMNVEV (reference sequence). In DNA, the CDR3 is TGTGCCAGCAGTTTTCCCCTCTTTGCGACAGGGAGCAATCAGCCCCAGCATTTT. Protein product: CASSFPLFATGSNQPQHF.

This clone was found once. This chain connects TRBV5-1 to TRBJ2-1, with 8 nucleotides matching TRBD2. The V gene end was trimmed by 3 bases and the J gene end by 2 bases; junction bases not matched to a gene: 7. Germline loops: CDR1 SGHRS, CDR2 YFSETQ. This CDR3 comprises 16 residues. The CDR3 sequence: CASSWKLADPYNEQFF. The CDR3 DNA reads as TGCGCCAGCAGCTGGAAACTAGCGGATCCCTACAATGAGCAGTTCTTC.

This clone is medium-sized by share. The chain recombines TRBV29-1 with TRBJ2-3, with a possible D match to TRBD2 (6 bases). The CDR3 totals 17 residues. Trimming removed 7 bases from V and 4 bases from J, with 27 bases in between. In germline, CDR1 is SQVTM, CDR2 ANQGSEA. This CDR3 reads CSAAGLGRASFADTQYF. CDR3 DNA sequence: TGCAGCGCTGCGGGACTGGGCAGGGCCTCATTTGCAGATACGCAGTATTTT.

This clone showed up just a few times. The chain combines TRBV4-1 with TRBJ1-3; the D is unclear. The V end was cut by 4 bases, the J end by 0 bases, with 10 bases between. This CDR3 has 15 amino acids. The V gene's germline CDR1 is MGHRA and CDR2 YSYEKL. Written as DNA, the CDR3 is TGCGCCAGCAGCCCCCAACTCCTCTCTGGAAACACCATATATTTT. This encodes CASSPQLLSGNTIYF.

The V gene is TRBV28, the J gene TRBJ2-1; TRBD2 matches at 10 bases. V shed 7 bases and J 4 bases; nucleotides not matched to a gene: 7. Germline CDR1 MDHEN, CDR2 SYDVKM. This CDR3 comprises 15 residues. DNA of the CDR3: TGTGCCAGCATCCCAAGCGGGGGGGGTTACAATGAGCAGTTCTTC. It is translated as CASIPSGGGYNEQFF.

Only a few counts were recorded for this clone. The chain is built from TRBV7-6 and TRBJ2-7; no reliable D call. CDR1 SGHVS and CDR2 FNYEAQ come from the germline V gene. V lost 3 bases and J lost 4, with 10 bases in between. This CDR3 spans 13 amino acids. The CDR3 is CASSLGYTYEQYF. As DNA, the CDR3 is TGTGCCAGCAGCTTGGGCTATACGTACGAGCAGTACTTC.

This clone ranks as medium-sized. CDR3 region: CAISESGGHSETQYF. CDR3 sequence (DNA): TGTGCCATCAGTGAGTCGGGGGGACACTCGGAGACCCAGTACTTC. The chain uses TRBV10-3 and TRBJ2-5; either TRBD1 or TRBD2 may supply D (6 bases each). CDR3 length: 15 residues. V was shortened by 0 bases and J by 5 bases, with 13 bases between the two germline ends. Germline V gene lookup returns CDR1 ENHRY and CDR2 SYGVKD.

The chain links TRBV29-1 to TRBJ2-3; TRBD2 agrees at 7 bases. The V gene's germline CDR1 is SQVTM and CDR2 ANQGSEA. This CDR3 spans 13 amino acids. V lost 8 bases, J lost 6 bases, and 11 bases stayed unmatched. In DNA, the CDR3 is TGCAGCTCCATTGGGACTACTCTTGATACGCAGTATTTT. Encoded protein: CSSIGTTLDTQYF.

The genes are TRBV4-1 and TRBJ1-1; 7 bases line up with TRBD1. This CDR3 comprises 19 residues. After removal of 4 bases from V and 7 bases from J, the junction contained 24 bases not matched to a gene. From germline, CDR1 is MGHRA and CDR2 YSYEKL. CDR3 nucleotides: TGCGCCAGCAGCCGAAGCGGGTTCGGAGCAGGGGGGGATTTTTTTGAAGCTTTCTTT. Its protein product is CASSRSGFGAGGDFFEAFF.

This chain joins TRBV7-3 and TRBJ1-1, with D hard to call. V lost 2 bases and J lost 2, with 15 bases in between. This CDR3 is 16 amino acids long. Germline CDR1 SGHTA, CDR2 FQGTGA. The CDR3 reads CASSLQPTLVNTEAFF. CDR3 nucleotide sequence: TGTGCCAGCAGCTTACAGCCGACCTTAGTAAACACTGAAGCTTTCTTT. Combining the CDR3 with reference TRBV7-3 and TRBJ1-1 gives the whole variable domain GAGVSQTPSNKVTEKGKYVELRCDPISGHTALYWYRQSLGQGPEFLIYFQGTGAADDSGLPNDRFFAVRPEGSVSTLKIQRTERGDSAVYLCASSLQPTLVNTEAFFGQGTRLTVV.

This chain links TRBV6-5 with TRBJ2-6; either TRBD1 or TRBD2 may fit D (5 bases each). The CDR3 sequence is 15 residues long. Germline V CDR1 and CDR2: MNHEY, SVGAGI. The V end was cut by 2 bases, the J end by 2 bases, with 7 bases between. CDR3 bases: TGTGCCAGCAGTTACGGGGGTGCTGGGGCCAACGTCCTGACTTTC. Translating it yields CASSYGGAGANVLTF.